Following are 13 T cell receptor beta chains from one sample sequenced in a study of shared clonotypes between healthy human individuals. The protocol was immunoSEQ multiplex PCR, while the TCRdb copy is restricted to in-frame clones and leaves out a portion. This sample carries under 1,900,000 clones, less than 99% of them seen once, and the ten largest clones take about 0.34%. Sequenced input: naive CD4+ T cells sorted from blood. Regarding subset: CD45RA+ positively selected. The receptors derive from a man between 25 and 39 years old in good health.

CDR3 residues: CASSWGGGRAYEQYF. The CDR3 nucleotides read TGTGCCAGCAGCTGGGGGGGCGGGAGGGCCTACGAGCAGTACTTC. This sequence joins TRBV27 and TRBJ2-7; 9 positions agree with TRBD2. V lost 6 bases, J lost 2 bases, and 8 bases stayed unmatched. The CDR3 consists of 15 residues. The germline CDR1 and CDR2 sequences are MNHEY and SMNVEV (reference sequence).

This chain connects TRBV28 to TRBJ1-5; 7 bases are a match to TRBD1. Germline CDR1 reads MDHEN; CDR2 reads SYDVKM. V trimming: 8 bases; J trimming: 6 bases; junction bases outside the gene matches: 4. The CDR3 is made up of 12 amino acids. CDR3 bases: TGTGCCAGCGAACAGGGGTTTCAGCCCCAGCATTTT. It encodes CASEQGFQPQHF.

A word on this clone: The sample holds other DNA sequences that translate to the same CDR3. The chain uses TRBV5-1 and TRBJ2-1; TRBD2 matches 15 bases. Per germline, CDR1 SGHRS and CDR2 YFSETQ. V dropped 0 bases and J dropped 4; count of bases not matched to a gene: 2. The CDR3 spans 17 residues. The CDR3 spells CASSLGGTSGGYNEQFF. CDR3 DNA sequence: TGCGCCAGCAGCTTGGGCGGGACTAGCGGGGGGTACAATGAGCAGTTCTTC.

The V call is TRBV5-1, the J call TRBJ2-7; D uncertain. Germline V lookup: CDR1 SGHRS, CDR2 YFSETQ. The CDR3 sequence is 11 residues long. The V end lost 0 bases, the J end lost 6 bases, and 4 bases lay between the germline ends. CDR3 nucleotides: TGCGCCAGCAGCTTGGAGGTCGAGCAGTACTTC. Translated, it gives CASSLEVEQYF.

The chain is built from TRBV28 and TRBJ1-1; D is uncertain. Germline V gene data show CDR1 as MDHEN and CDR2 as SYDVKM. The CDR3 covers 16 residues. Trimming pared 3 bases from V and 1 base from J, leaving 15 bases between. CDR3 sequence reads: CASSFGPRVGNTEAFF. CDR3 sequence (DNA): TGTGCCAGCAGTTTTGGCCCGAGGGTGGGGAACACTGAAGCTTTCTTT.

V and J are TRBV6-6 and TRBJ2-7; 13 bases fit TRBD2. The germline V gene has CDR1 MNHNY and CDR2 SVGAGI (reference sequence). The junction had 7 bases not matched to a gene; V was cut back by 7 bases and J by 4 bases. The CDR3 loop spans 15 amino acids. This chain's CDR3 is CASTLPGLAGYEQYF. In nucleotides, the CDR3 is TGTGCCAGCACCCTACCGGGACTAGCGGGGTACGAGCAGTACTTC.

This chain joins TRBV4-3 and TRBJ2-1; TRBD2 aligns across 12 bases. Looked up from germline, CDR1 is LGHNA and CDR2 is YSLEER. The CDR3 is made up of 17 amino acids. V shed 0 bases and J 8 bases; nucleotides not matched to a gene: 8. This CDR3 reads CASSQEGPRLAGDEQFF. CDR3 DNA: TGCGCCAGCAGCCAAGAGGGCCCTCGACTAGCGGGAGATGAGCAGTTCTTC.

Of note for this clone: One junction end disagrees with the germline gene, perhaps due to a read error. The genes are TRBV6-6 and TRBJ2-2, with 10 bases fitting TRBD2. The length of the CDR3 is 14 residues. Per the germline V gene, CDR1 is MNHNY and CDR2 is SVGAGI (reference sequence). The CDR3 nucleotides are TGTGCCAGCCGCACTAGCGGGAACTCCGGGGAGCTGTTTTTT. It codes for CASRTSGNSGELFF.

The CDR3 protein is CASSVGPSASYEQYF. CDR3 DNA: TGTGCCAGCAGCGTGGGGCCTAGCGCCTCCTACGAGCAGTACTTC. V is TRBV7-2 and J is TRBJ2-7; D may be TRBD2 (6 bases). V was pared by 5 bases and J by 0 bases, with 14 bases between. CDR1 is SGHTA and CDR2 is FQGNSA in the germline V gene. There are 15 residues in the CDR3.

The chain links TRBV6-1 to TRBJ1-4; weak D call: TRBD1 (5 bases). The CDR3 totals 11 residues. Trimming removed 4 bases from V and 13 bases from J, with 10 bases in between. Germline V gene sequence: CDR1 MNHNS, CDR2 SASEGT. In DNA form, the CDR3 reads TGTGCCAGCAGTGGAGGAAGGGGACTGTTTTTT. Translation: CASSGGRGLFF.

The chain has TRBV6-1 and TRBJ1-1; a weak D match, TRBD1 (5 bases). Trimming removed 2 bases from V and 1 base from J, with 14 bases in between. Germline V gives CDR1 MNHNS, CDR2 SASEGT. The length of the CDR3 is 16 residues. CDR3 protein: CASSEFWGKRNTEAFF. The CDR3 DNA reads TGTGCCAGCAGTGAATTCTGGGGCAAAAGGAACACTGAAGCTTTCTTT.

This chain joins TRBV6-1 and TRBJ1-5; a possible D gene is TRBD1 (6 bases). With 1 base removed from V and 0 bases from J, the gap between germline ends came to 13 bases. The CDR3 totals 17 residues. In germline, CDR1 is MNHNS, CDR2 SASEGT. The CDR3 DNA follows: TGTGCCAGCAGTGAAGAGAAAGGACAGTATAGCAATCAGCCCCAGCATTTT. Translated: CASSEEKGQYSNQPQHF.

The chain links TRBV5-4 to TRBJ2-7; the D gene is possibly TRBD2 (6 bases). Germline assignment: CDR1 SGHNT and CDR2 YYREEE (reference sequence). Trimming stripped 4 bases from V and 6 bases from J, with 17 bases between. This CDR3 is 14 amino acids long. The CDR3 reads CASSPPGTDREQYF. CDR3 coding DNA: TGTGCCAGCAGCCCGCCAGGGACTGATCGCGAGCAGTACTTC.